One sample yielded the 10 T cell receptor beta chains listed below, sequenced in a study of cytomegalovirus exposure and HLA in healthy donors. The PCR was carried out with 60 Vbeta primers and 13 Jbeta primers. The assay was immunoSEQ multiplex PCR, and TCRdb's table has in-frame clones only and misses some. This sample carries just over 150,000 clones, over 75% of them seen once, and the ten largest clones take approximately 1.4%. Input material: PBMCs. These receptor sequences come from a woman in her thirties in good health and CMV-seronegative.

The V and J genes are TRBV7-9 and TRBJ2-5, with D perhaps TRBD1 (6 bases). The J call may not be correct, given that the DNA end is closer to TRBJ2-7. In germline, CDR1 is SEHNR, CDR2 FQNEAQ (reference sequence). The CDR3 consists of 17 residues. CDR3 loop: CASSPKLRLGGAYEQYF. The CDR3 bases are TGTGCCAGCAGCCCCAAGTTGCGGCTTGGGGGCGCCTACGAGCAGTACTTC.

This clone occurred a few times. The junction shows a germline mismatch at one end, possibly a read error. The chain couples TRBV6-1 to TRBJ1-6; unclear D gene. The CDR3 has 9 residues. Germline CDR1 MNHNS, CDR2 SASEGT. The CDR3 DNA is TGTGCCACCGACGGAGGAAAGCATTTT. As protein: CATDGGKHF.

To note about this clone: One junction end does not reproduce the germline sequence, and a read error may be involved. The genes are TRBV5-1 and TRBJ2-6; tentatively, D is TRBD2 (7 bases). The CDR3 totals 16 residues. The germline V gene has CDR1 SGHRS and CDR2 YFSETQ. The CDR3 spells CASSPRGGEGANGLTF. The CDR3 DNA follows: TGCGCCAGCAGCCCCAGGGGAGGGGAAGGGGCCAACGGCCTGACTTTC.

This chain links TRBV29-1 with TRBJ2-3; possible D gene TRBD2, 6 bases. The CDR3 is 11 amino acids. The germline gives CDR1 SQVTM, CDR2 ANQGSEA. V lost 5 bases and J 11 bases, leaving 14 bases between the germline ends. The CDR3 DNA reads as TGCAGCGTTACCCCGGGAGTCGGGCAGTATTTT. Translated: CSVTPGVGQYF.

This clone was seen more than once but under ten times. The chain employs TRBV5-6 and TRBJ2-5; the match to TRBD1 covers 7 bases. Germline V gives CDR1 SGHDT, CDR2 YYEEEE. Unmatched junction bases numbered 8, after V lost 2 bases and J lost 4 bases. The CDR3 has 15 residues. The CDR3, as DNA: TGTGCCAGCAGCTTTCCACTTGAGGGGGCAGAGACCCAGTACTTC. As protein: CASSFPLEGAETQYF.

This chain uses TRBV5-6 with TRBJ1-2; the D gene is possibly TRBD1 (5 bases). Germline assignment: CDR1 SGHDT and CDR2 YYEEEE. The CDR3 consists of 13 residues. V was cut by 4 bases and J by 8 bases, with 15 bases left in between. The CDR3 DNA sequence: TGTGCCAGCAGCAATATGGGGCCTGGGGGCTACACCTTC. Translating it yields CASSNMGPGGYTF.

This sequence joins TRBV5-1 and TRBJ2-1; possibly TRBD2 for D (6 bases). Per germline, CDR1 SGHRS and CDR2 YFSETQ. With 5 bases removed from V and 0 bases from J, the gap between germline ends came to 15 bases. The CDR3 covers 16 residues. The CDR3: CASRDVRGSSYNEQFF. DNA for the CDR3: TGCGCCAGCAGGGACGTCCGGGGGAGCTCCTACAATGAGCAGTTCTTC.

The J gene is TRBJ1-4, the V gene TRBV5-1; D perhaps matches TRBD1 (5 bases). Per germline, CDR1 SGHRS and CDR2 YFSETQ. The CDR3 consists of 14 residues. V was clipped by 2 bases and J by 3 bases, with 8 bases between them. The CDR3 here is CASSLQAANEKLFF. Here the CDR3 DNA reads TGCGCCAGCAGCTTACAGGCTGCTAATGAAAAACTGTTTTTT.

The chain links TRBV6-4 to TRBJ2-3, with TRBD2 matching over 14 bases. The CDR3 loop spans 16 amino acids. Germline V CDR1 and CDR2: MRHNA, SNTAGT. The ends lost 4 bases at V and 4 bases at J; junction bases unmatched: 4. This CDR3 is CASSAGLAGGSDTQYF. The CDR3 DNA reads TGTGCCAGCAGTGCTGGACTAGCGGGGGGATCAGATACGCAGTATTTT.

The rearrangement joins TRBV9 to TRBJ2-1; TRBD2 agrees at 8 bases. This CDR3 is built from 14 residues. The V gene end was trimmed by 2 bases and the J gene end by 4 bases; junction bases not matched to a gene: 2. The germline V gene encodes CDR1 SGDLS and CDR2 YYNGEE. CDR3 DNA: TGTGCCAGCAGCGTCGGGGGGGAGTACAATGAGCAGTTCTTC. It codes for CASSVGGEYNEQFF.